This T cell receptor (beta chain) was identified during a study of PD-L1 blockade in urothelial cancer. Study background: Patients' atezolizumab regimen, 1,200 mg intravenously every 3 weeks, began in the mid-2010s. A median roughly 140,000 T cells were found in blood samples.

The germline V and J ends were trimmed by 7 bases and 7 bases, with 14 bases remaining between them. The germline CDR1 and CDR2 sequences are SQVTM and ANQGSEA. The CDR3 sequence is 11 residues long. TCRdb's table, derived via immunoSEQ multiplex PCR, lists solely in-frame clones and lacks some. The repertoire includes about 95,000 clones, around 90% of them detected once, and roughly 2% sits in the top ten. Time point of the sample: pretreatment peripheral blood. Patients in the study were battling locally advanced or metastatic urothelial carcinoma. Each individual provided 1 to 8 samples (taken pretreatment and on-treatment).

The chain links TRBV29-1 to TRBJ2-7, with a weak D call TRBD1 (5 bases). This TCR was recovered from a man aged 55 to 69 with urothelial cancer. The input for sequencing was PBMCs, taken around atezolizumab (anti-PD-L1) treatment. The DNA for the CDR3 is TGCAGCGCCCAGCAAAGGGGAGAGCAGTACTTC. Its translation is CSAQQRGEQYF.